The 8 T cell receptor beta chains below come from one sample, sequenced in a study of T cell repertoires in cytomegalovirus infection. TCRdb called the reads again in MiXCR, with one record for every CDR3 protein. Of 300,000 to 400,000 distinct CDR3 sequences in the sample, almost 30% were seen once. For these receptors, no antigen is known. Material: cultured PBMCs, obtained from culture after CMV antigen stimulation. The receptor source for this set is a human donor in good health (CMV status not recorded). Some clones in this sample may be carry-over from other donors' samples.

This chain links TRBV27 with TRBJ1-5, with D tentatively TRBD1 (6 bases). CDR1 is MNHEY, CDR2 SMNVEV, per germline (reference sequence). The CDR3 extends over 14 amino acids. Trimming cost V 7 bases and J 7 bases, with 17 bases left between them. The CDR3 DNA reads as TGTGCCAGCACCAATGGGCAGGGGAACCAGCCCCAGCATTTT. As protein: CASTNGQGNQPQHF.

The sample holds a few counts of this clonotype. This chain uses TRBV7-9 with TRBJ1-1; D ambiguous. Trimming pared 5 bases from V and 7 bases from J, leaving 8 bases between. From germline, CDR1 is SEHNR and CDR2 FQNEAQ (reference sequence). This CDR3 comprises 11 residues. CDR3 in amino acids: CASSPAVEAFF. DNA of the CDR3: TGTGCCAGCAGCCCCGCGGTTGAAGCTTTCTTT.

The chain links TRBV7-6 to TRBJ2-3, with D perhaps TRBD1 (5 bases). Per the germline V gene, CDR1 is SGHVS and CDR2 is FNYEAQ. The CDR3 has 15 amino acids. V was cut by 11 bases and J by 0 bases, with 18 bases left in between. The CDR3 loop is CAGTHTGSSTDTQYF. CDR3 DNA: TGTGCCGGCACGCACACAGGTTCTAGCACAGATACGCAGTATTTT.

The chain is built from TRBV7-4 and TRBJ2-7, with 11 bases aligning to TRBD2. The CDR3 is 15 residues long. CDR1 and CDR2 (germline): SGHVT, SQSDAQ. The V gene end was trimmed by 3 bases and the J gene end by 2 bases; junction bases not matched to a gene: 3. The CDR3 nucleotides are TGTGCCAGCAGCTTGTCTAGCGGGGGGACCTACGAGCAGTACTTC. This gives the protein CASSLSSGGTYEQYF. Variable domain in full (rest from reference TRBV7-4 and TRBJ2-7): GAGVSQSPRYKVAKRGRDVALRCDSISGHVTLYWYRQTLGQGSEVLTYSQSDAQRDKSGRPSGRFSAERPERSVSTLKIQRTEQGDSAVYLCASSLSSGGTYEQYFGPGTRLTVT.

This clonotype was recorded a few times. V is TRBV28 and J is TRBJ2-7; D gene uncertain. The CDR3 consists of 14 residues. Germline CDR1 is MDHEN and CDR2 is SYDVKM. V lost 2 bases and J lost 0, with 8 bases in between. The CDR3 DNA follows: TGTGCCAGCAGTTTAGTACAGAGCTCCTACGAGCAGTACTTC. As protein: CASSLVQSSYEQYF.

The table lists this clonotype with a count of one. In DNA form, the CDR3 reads TGTGCCAGCAGCCTCACAGGGAGGCAGTACTTC. Translation: CASSLTGRQYF. J is TRBJ2-7 and V is TRBV12-3 or TRBV12-4, with D possibly being TRBD1 (6 bases). CDR3 length: 11 residues. V was clipped by 6 bases and J by 9 bases, with 12 bases between them.

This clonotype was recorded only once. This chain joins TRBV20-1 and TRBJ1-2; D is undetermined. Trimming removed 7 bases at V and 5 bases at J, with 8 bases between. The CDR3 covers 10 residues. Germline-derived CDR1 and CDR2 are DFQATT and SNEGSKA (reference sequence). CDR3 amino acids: CSVNVYGYTF. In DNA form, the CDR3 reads TGCAGTGTTAATGTTTATGGCTACACCTTC.

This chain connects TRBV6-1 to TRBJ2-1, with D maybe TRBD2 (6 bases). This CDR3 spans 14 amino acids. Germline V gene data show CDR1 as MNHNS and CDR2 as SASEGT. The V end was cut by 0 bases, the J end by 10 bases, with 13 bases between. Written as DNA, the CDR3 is TGTGCCAGCAGTGAAGCTTTATACGGAGGGGAGCAGTTCTTC. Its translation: CASSEALYGGEQFF.